This entry concerns a single T cell receptor (beta chain). The antigen it binds to is not known. The sample holds no much larger clone one base away, and base qualities are not on file. PBMCs were isolated by Ficoll-Paque density gradient centrifugation. This entry belongs to a study of T-cell memory formation after mild COVID-19 (dated by TCRdb to the early 2020s). Some background on the complete study: TCR sequence clusters from the two donors were largely donor specific. In two donors, T-cell clones that expanded and contracted after mild COVID-19 were followed by sequencing TCRalpha and TCRbeta repertoires longitudinally. The cohort was made up of two young adult volunteers, one female and one male, who were previously healthy.

Data came from an Illumina NovaSeq 6000. TCRalpha and TCRbeta cDNA libraries were built by 5'RACE with constant-segment primers, adding sample barcodes and unique molecular identifiers. Trizol reagent was used to extract RNA from every sample. Library amplification was performed in two PCR steps, and a second sample barcode and Illumina TruSeq adapters were introduced in the second step. Sequencing of the libraries was done on an Illumina NovaSeq, producing 2 x 150 bp paired-end reads. In the source study's methods: Reads were demultiplexed and collapsed into UMI-guided consensus sequences with migec v1.2.7. With mixcr v2.1.11, UMI consensuses were aligned to TRA and TRB V and J templates and assembled into clonotypes. A clonotype was counted as expanded or contracted only when both edgeR and NoisET called the clonotype significant, with the noise models trained on biological replicates. edgeR calls used a false discovery rate-adjusted p below 0.01 and a log2 fold-change threshold of 1. As an exploratory analysis of dynamics, max-normalized trajectories of the 1000 most abundant clonotypes were examined with PCA combined with hierarchical clustering. The CD4 or CD8 phenotype of responding clones was assigned using the separately sequenced CD4+ and CD8+ repertoires. Clones were called with MiXCR by TCRdb after fastp trimmed the public reads at Q25, and only in-frame beta chains were retained. Each record represents a unique CDR3 protein, reported with the most common genes and DNA among its rows. The V and J calls here are based on TCRdb, not the publication. The sample includes hundreds of thousands of distinct CDR3 sequences, with around 17% observed a single time. The ten largest account for approximately 12% of the sample.

Between the V and J ends, shortened by 4 bases and 0 bases respectively, the junction contains 11 bases. According to the germline V gene (reference sequence), CDR1 reads SGHNT and CDR2 reads YYREEE. The CDR3, cysteine through phenylalanine, is 15 amino acids long. Here the CDR3 DNA is all that survives: 45 bases in frame from base 1. Study-wide findings and limitations: Contracting CD4+ clones appeared mostly in the CM and EM memory subsets, whereas CD8+ clones were enriched in EMRA. Whether the second-wave clones peaking on day 37 were SARS-CoV-2 specific was not confirmed. Some responding clones were detected in pre-infection memory, suggesting pre-existing cross-reactive memory T cells joined the SARS-CoV-2 response. From day 15 to 85, contracting clones showed balanced CD4/CD8 phenotypes, whereas a second wave of clones that expanded from day 15 to 37 leaned towards CD4+. Only two mild cases were covered by the study, and larger cohorts that include severe cases with pre-infection samples were considered necessary.

This TCR was sampled from an adult woman who had mild COVID-19 (a few samples of this study predate the infection). The sample titles of this study are shuffled in the database, so cell type and time point are left out; the donor was told from shared clones. This sequence uses TRBV5-4 and TRBJ1-3; the D gene is not confidently resolved. The sample taken for sequencing was PBMCs or a T cell subset sorted from them (not recorded which). DNA sequence: TGTGCCAGCAGCCCGAATCGGGACTCTGGAAACACCATATATTTT. Protein translation: CASSPNRDSGNTIYF.